This record looks at one TCR beta chain sequence and its context. The antigen is not known. Using immunoSEQ multiplex PCR, the repertoire was profiled, and TCRdb retains in-frame clones only, with some absent. The sample lists some 250,000 clones; roughly 90% were seen once. Treatment denoted: 15 to 20 received Ad26.COV2.S at low or high dose, single or two shots; five or six received placebo; per-sample allocation not given. Sampling occurred on day 63 after the first vaccine or placebo injection. SARS-CoV-2 spike from the Wuhan strain was encoded by the vaccine, an Ad26 vector. Germline V gives CDR1 SGHTA, CDR2 FQGNSA. The V end was cut by 3 bases, the J end by 5 bases, with 13 bases between. The CDR3 runs to 14 residues. The entry originates in a study of Ad26.COV2.S vaccination and SARS-CoV-2 variants. General observations from the study: With respect to non-spike TCR breadth, vaccine and placebo recipients were similar. Overall T cell responses may have been underestimated by the analyses of TCR breadth and depth.

The source is a person between 18 and 59 years old who received the Ad26.COV2.S COVID-19 vaccine or a placebo. The sample here was peripheral blood, taken in a trial of Ad26.COV2.S vaccine versus placebo. This rearrangement joins TRBV7-2 to TRBJ1-2; D is uncertain. CDR3 residues: CASSFSPIGYGYTF. DNA of the CDR3: TGTGCCAGCAGCTTTAGCCCCATTGGGTATGGCTACACCTTC.